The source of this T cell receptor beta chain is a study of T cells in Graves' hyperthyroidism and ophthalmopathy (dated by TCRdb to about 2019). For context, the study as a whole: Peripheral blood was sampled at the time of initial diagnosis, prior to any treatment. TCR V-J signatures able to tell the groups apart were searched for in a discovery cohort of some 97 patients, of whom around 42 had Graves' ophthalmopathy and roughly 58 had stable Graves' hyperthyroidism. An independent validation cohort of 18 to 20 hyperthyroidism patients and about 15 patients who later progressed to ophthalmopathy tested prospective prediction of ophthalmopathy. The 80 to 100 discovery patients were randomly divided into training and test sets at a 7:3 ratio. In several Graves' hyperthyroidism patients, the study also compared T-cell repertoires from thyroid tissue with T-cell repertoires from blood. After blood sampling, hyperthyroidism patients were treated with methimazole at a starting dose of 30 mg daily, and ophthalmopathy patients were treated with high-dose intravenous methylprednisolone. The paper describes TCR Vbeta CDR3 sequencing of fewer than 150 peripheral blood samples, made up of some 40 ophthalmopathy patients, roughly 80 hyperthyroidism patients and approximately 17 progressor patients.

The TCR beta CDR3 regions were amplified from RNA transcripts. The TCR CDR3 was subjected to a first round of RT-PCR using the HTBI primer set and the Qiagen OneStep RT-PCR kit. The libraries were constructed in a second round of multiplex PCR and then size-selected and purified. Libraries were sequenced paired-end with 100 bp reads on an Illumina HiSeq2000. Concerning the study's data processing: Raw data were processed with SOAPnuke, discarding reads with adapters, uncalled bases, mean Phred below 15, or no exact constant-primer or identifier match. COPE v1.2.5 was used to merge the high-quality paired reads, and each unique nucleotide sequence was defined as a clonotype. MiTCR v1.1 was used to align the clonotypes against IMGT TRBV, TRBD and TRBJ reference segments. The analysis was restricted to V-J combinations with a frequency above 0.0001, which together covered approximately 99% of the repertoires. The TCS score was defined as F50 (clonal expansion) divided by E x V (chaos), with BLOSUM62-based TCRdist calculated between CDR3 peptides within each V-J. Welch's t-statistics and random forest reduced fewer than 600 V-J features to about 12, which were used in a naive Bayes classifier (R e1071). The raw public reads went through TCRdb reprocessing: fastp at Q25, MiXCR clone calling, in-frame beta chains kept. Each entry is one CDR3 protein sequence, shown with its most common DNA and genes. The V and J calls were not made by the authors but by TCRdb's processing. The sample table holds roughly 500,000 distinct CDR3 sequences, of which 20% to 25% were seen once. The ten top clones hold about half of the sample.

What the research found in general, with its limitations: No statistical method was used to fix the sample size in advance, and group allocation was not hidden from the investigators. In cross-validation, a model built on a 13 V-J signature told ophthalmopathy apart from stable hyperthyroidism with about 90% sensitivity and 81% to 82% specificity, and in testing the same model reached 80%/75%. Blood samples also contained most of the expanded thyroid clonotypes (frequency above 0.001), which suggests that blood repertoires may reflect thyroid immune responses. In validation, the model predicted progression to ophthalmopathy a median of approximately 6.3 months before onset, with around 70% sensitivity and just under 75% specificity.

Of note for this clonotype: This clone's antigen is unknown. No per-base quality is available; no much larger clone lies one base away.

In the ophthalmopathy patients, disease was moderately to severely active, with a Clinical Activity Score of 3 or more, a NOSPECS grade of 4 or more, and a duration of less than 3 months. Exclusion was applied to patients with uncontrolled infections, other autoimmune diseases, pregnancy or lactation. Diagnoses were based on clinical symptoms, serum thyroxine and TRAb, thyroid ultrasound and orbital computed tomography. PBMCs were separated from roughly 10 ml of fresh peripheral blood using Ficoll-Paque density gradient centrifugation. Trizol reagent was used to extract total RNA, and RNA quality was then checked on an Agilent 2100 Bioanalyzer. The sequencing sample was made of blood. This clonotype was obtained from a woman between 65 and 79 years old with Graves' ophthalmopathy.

The CDR3 region reads CASSYGGASTDTQYF. The nucleotides read TGTGCCAGCAGTTATGGCGGTGCTAGCACAGATACGCAGTATTTT. The chain employs TRBV28 and TRBJ2-3; no D gene is confidently identified. From the cysteine through the phenylalanine, the CDR3 covers 15 amino acids. Only the CDR3 portion is preserved as DNA: 45 bases, with reading frame beginning at the first base. Reading the germline V gene gives CDR1 MDHEN and CDR2 SYDVKM. V gives up 4 bases and J gives up 0 bases, and the segment between their germline ends measures 11 bases. Supplemented by the reference TRBV28 and TRBJ2-3 proteins around the CDR3, the complete variable domain is DVKVTQSSRYLVKRTGEKVFLECVQDMDHENMFWYRQDPGLGLRLIYFSYDVKMKEKGDIPEGYSVSREKKERFSLILESASTNQTSMYLCASSYGGASTDTQYFGPGTRLTVL.